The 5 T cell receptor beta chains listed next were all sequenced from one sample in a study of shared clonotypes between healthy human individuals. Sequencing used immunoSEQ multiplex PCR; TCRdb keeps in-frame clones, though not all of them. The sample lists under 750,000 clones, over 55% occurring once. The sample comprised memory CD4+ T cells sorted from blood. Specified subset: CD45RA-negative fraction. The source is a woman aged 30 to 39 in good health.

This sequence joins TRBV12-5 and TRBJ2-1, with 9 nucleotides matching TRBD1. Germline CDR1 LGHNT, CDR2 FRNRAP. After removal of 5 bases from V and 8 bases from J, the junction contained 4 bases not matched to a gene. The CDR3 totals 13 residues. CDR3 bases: TGTGCTAGTGGTAAGGACAGGGGCTATGAGCAGTTCTTC. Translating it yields CASGKDRGYEQFF.

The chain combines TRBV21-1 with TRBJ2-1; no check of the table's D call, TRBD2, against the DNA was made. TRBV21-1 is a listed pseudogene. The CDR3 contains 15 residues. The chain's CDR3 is CATTRTSGSYNEQFF. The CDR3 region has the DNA TGTGCCACGACTAGGACTAGCGGAAGTTACAATGAGCAGTTCTTC.

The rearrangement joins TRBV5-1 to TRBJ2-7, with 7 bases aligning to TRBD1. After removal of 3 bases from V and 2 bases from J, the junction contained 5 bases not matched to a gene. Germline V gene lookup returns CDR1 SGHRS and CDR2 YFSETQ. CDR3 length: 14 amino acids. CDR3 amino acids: CASSSGTATYEQYF. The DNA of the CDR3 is TGCGCCAGCAGCTCCGGGACAGCGACCTACGAGCAGTACTTC.

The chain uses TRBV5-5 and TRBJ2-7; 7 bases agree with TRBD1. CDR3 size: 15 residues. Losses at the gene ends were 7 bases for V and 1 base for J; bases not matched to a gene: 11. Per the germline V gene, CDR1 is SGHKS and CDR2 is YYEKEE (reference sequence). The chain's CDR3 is CASGGRQGSSYEQYF. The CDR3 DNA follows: TGTGCCAGCGGCGGAAGACAGGGATCTTCCTACGAGCAGTACTTC.

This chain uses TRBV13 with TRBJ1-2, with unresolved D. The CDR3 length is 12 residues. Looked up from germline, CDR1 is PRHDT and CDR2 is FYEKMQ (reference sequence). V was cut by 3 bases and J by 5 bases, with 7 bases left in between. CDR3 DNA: TGTGCCAGCAGCTTGCGGGGATATGGCTACACCTTC. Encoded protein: CASSLRGYGYTF.